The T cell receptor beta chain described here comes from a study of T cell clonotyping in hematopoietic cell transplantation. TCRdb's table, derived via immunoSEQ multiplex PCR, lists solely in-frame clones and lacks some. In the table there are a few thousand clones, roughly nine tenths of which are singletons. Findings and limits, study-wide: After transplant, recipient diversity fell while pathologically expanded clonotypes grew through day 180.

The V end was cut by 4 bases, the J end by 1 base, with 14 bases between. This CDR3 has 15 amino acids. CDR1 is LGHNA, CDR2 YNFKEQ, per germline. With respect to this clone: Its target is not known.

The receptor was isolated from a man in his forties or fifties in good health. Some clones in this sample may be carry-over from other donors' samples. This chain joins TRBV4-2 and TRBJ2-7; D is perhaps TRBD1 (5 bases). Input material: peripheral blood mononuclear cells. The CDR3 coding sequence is TGTGCCAGCAGCCGATCAAGACAGACATCCTACGAGCAGTACTTC. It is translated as CASSRSRQTSYEQYF.